This T cell receptor (beta chain) was recovered during a study of identical twins (dated by TCRdb to about 2016). Some background on the complete study: The study deep-sequenced TCR alpha and beta repertoires from monozygotic twins, unrelated adults of various ages and cord blood to test whether fetal clonotypes persist. To rule out contamination, the twin experiments were replicated at different times with different library preparation protocols.

This clonotype was recorded a few times. The target of this receptor is not known. Base qualities are missing; no much larger clone stands one base away. Libraries were constructed by 5' RACE. TCRdb records Illumina HiSeq 2000 as the sequencer. A universal primer binding site was added through template switching, and the final cDNA carried a unique molecular identifier so that TCR cDNA molecules could be counted accurately. Specific primers in the conserved constant-segment region were used to synthesize first-strand cDNA for TCR alpha and beta chains. Each cDNA library was double barcoded, with a SMART-Mk sample barcode plus Illumina barcodes, to control for contamination. Two successive PCR steps introduced TruSeq adapter sequences along with Illumina sample barcodes. The TCR alpha and beta cDNA libraries were sequenced on the Illumina HiSeq platform using custom primers. The study's own analysis went as follows. MiGEC processed the raw reads to extract unique molecular identifiers, while MiXCR was used to determine the CDR3 positions. For each individual, recombination models were inferred using an EM algorithm with the repgenHMM and IGoR tools. The analysis of shared clonotypes was done with the tcR package in R, with sharing normalized by the product of cloneset sizes. To study raw recombination without the effects of thymic and clonal selection, out-of-frame nonproductive sequences were analyzed. TCRdb reanalyzed the raw reads on its own, using fastp at Q25 for trimming and MiXCR for clone calling, and kept in-frame beta chains. Duplicate CDR3 protein sequences are folded into a single record with the most common DNA and genes. TCRdb's processing, not the authors', yielded these V and J calls. For this sample there are hundreds of thousands of distinct CDR3 sequences; about 8% appear just once. The ten largest account for less than 2.5% of the sample.

All donors were healthy Caucasians. Three pairs of female monozygotic twins, all aged 18 to 29 years, were included in the twin cohort. Miltenyi CD45RO+ enrichment and human naive T-cell isolation kits were used to isolate memory (CD45RO+) and naive T cells from PBMC. The germline V gene sets CDR1 to SGHDT and CDR2 to YYEEEE. The V end loses 2 bases and the J end loses 0 bases, and a stretch of 15 bases separates them. The CDR3 runs 17 amino acids, cysteine and phenylalanine included. Only the CDR3 region is kept as DNA, spanning 51 bases read in frame from base 1. Overall study outcomes, separate from this receptor: The excess sharing between twins in beta out-of-frame sequences was weaker because fewer shared sequences reduced the signal-to-noise ratio. Compared with coincidental sharing between unrelated individuals, out-of-frame TCR alpha sequences shared between twins showed an excess of sequences with low generation probability. Conclusions relied on cross-sectional statistical analysis, since the same donors could not be followed over many years. Fewer insertions were carried by abundant cord blood beta clonotypes; a weaker similar trend was observed in young adult naive repertoires, while no such trend was observed in memory repertoires. Zero-insertion analyses could be partly confounded by invariant T cells such as MAIT and iNKT, although diverse VJ usage argued against such confounding for most clonotypes. Recombination models systematically underestimated out-of-frame TCR alpha sharing in monozygotic twins but agreed with sharing between unrelated individuals.

These records were also assigned to another study, of yellow fever vaccine responses in identical twins. As that second paper reports: According to the authors, in identical twins the way T cells responded to vaccination appeared partly convergent and partly personalized. Focusing on identical twins, the study followed the T cell clones that responded to the vaccine, and did so with precision.

Sequenced sample: memory (CD45RO+) T cells sorted from blood. The sample's cell subset or site, from its label and the paper: CD45RO+ enriched T cells. Recombination linked TRBV5-6 to TRBJ2-1; D gene: possibly TRBD1, on 5 matching bases. The sequence was collected from a woman aged 18-29 years in good health. The CDR3 protein is CASSLQTADSSYNEQFF. In nucleotides, the sequence is TGTGCCAGCAGCTTACAGACAGCCGATAGCTCCTACAATGAGCAGTTCTTC.